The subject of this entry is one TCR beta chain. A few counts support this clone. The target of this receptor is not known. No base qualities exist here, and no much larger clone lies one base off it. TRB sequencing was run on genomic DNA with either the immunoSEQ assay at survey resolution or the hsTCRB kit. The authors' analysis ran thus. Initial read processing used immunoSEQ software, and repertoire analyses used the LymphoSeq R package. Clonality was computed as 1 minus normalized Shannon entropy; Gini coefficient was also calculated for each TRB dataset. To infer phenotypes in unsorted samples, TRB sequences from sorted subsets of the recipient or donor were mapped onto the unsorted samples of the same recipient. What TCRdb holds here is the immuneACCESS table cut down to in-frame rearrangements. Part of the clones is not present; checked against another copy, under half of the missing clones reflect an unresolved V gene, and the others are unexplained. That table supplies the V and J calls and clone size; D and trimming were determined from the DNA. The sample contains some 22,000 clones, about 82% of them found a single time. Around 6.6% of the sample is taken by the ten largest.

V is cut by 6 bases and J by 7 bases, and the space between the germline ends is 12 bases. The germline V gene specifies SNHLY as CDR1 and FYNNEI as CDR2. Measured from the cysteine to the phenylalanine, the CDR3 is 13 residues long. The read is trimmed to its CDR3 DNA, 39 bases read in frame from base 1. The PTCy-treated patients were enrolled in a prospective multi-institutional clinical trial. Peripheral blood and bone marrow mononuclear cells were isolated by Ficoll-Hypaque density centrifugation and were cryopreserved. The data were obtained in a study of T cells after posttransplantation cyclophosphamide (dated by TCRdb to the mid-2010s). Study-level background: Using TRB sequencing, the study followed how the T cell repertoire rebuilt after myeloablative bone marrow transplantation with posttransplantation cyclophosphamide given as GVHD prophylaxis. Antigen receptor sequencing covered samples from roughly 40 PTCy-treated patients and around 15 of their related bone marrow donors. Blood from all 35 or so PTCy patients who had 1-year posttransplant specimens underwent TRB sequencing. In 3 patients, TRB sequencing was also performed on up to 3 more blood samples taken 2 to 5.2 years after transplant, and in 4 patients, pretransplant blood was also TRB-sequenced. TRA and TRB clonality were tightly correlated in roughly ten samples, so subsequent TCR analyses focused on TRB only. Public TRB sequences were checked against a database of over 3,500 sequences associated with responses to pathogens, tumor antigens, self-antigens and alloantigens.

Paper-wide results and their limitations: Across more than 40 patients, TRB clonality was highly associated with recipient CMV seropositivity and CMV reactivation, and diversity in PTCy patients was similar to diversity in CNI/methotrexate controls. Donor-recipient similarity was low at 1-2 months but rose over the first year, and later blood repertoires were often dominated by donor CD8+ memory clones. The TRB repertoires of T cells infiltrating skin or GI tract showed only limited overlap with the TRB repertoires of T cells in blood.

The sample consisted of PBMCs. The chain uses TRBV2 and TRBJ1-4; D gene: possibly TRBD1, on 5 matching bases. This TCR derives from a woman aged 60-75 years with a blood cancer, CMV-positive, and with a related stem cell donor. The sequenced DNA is TGTGCCAGCAGATCAGGGTTTGGTGAAAAACTGTTTTTT. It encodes CASRSGFGEKLFF.